The clone carrying this T cell receptor beta chain was found once. This entry belongs to a study of OX40 agonist ivuxolimab in advanced cancers. Whole-study context: With ivuxolimab, an agonistic anti-OX40 (CD134) antibody, patients were treated.

With 1 base removed from V and 8 bases from J, the gap between germline ends came to 16 bases. This CDR3 has 15 amino acids. Germline V CDR1 and CDR2: SGHRS, YFSETQ. TCRdb keeps only in-frame clones here, not all; method: immunoSEQ multiplex PCR. Here the sample spans tens of thousands of clones, almost 95% being singletons. This specimen consisted of CD4+ or CD8+ T cells sorted from blood, obtained in a trial of the OX40 agonist ivuxolimab. This sequence joins TRBV5-1 and TRBJ2-1; maybe TRBD2 (6 bases). The receptor was derived from an adult with an advanced solid tumor such as melanoma, head and neck, liver or kidney cancer. CDR3 in amino acids: CASSLTGLAVDEQFF. In DNA, the CDR3 is TGCGCCAGCAGCTTGACGGGACTGGCCGTGGATGAGCAGTTCTTC.